This T cell receptor (beta chain) appears in the sequencing data of a study of Ad26.COV2.S vaccination and SARS-CoV-2 variants. About the research overall: The donor was enrolled in the Ad26.COV2.S arm of the COV1001 trial. Intramuscular Ad26.COV2.S doses were given once or twice, 56 days apart.

About this clone itself: Its antigen remains unknown.

The CDR3 spans 16 residues. Germline V gene lookup returns CDR1 GTSNPN and CDR2 SVGIG (reference sequence). V lost 4 bases and J lost 3; bases outside the gene matches: 14. Clones were read by immunoSEQ multiplex PCR, and TCRdb kept only the in-frame ones, dropping some. Of roughly 300,000 clones in the sample, about 85% were seen once. Findings and limits, study-wide: An underestimation of total T cell responses may have resulted from the TCR breadth and depth analyses. Vaccine recipients and placebo recipients showed similar non-spike TCR breadth.

Regarding treatment: 15 to 20 received Ad26.COV2.S at low or high dose, single or two shots; 5 received placebo; per-sample allocation not given. Collection of the samples took place on day 63 after the first injection of vaccine or placebo. Specimen: peripheral blood, collected in a trial of Ad26.COV2.S vaccine versus placebo. This chain links TRBV30 with TRBJ1-2; TRBD1 matches 7 bases. The sequence was obtained from a person between 18 and 65 years old who received the Ad26.COV2.S COVID-19 vaccine or a placebo. Written as DNA, the CDR3 is TGTGCCTGGACGACCGCCCCACTCACAGGGGACTATGGCTACACCTTC. The encoded protein is CAWTTAPLTGDYGYTF.